The clone carrying this T cell receptor beta chain was picked up a small number of times. The data were obtained in a study of T-cell reconstitution after alpha-beta-depleted transplantation in children. As it was prepared, the TCRbeta library received unique molecular identifiers. TCRdb re-derived calls from the PCR reads in MiXCR, one entry per CDR3 protein. The sample comprises roughly 350,000 distinct CDR3 sequences, 10% to 13% of which are singletons, and 2% to 3% rests with the top ten. CDR1 is DFQATT, CDR2 SNEGSKA, per germline (reference sequence). The CDR3 runs to 14 residues. The input for sequencing was PBMCs from the stem cell graft donor, taken from the stem cell graft. This sequence joins TRBV20-1 and TRBJ2-3, with TRBD2 identical over 14 bases. The sequence came from a human donor who donated a stem cell graft to a child with acute lymphoblastic leukemia. CDR3 amino acids: CSGGTSGSADTQYF. DNA of the CDR3: TGCAGCGGGGGGACTAGCGGGAGCGCAGATACGCAGTATTTT.